This TCR beta chain was recovered during a study of blood T cell repertoires in COVID-19. Study details: The analysed material was cDNA or gDNA that came from T cells, B-cell-depleted T cells, or PBMCs.

The method was immunoSEQ multiplex PCR; TCRdb's version includes in-frame clones alone and lacks a portion of them. The sample gives about 120,000 clones, about 85% of which show up once; approximately 10% is in the top ten. Germline CDR1 SQVTM, CDR2 ANQGSEA. The CDR3 extends over 13 amino acids. The V end was cut by 6 bases, the J end by 1 base, with 7 bases between. V gene TRBV29-1 combines with J gene TRBJ2-6; D is unclear. Sequencing was carried out using peripheral blood. The source is a man older than 75 with acute or convalescent COVID-19. This chain's CDR3 is CSVLTSGANVLTF. DNA of the CDR3: TGCAGCGTGCTAACGTCTGGGGCCAACGTCCTGACTTTC.